This T cell receptor beta chain was sequenced in a study of neoadjuvant nivolumab and ipilimumab in lung cancer (dated by TCRdb to 2019 to 2021). Study-level background: In the NEOSTAR trial, nivolumab was administered intravenously at 3 mg/kg on days 1, 15 and 29, and the combination arm also received ipilimumab 1 mg/kg on day 1 only. The primary endpoint of the trial was the rate of major pathologic response (MPR) in the intention-to-treat population of each study arm. A total of roughly 46 patients with operable NSCLC were treated in the trial, with roughly 23 randomized to nivolumab monotherapy and about 21 randomized to nivolumab plus ipilimumab. TCR repertoires were compared between pretherapy (baseline) peripheral blood and tumors resected at surgery after neoadjuvant immune checkpoint blockade. Matched pretherapy and resected tumor pairs were analyzed for seven patients, of whom four received nivolumab and three received nivolumab plus ipilimumab.

The time point label for this specimen denotes: at surgical resection after neoadjuvant nivolumab +/- ipilimumab. The samples were taken from NEOSTAR, a phase 2 randomized trial in operable NSCLC that tested neoadjuvant nivolumab or nivolumab plus ipilimumab, followed by surgery. At resection, tumor-adjacent uninvolved lung was collected and used as a matched non-tumor comparison for resected tumor TCR repertoires. This clone came up once. Its antigen is not yet known. The input lacks base qualities; no much larger clone sits a single base away. Libraries were made using the immunoSEQ multiplex PCR assay. The source study handled its data this way. Repertoires were summarized in terms of richness and clonality, and significantly expanded and contracted clones between pre- and post-therapy samples were identified. TCRdb mirrors the immuneACCESS table, restricted to in-frame sequences. Some clones are absent from its copies; in checked studies, under half trace to an unresolved V gene, and the reason for the others is unknown. V, J and clone size derive from that table, while D and trimming were established from the DNA sequence. The sample profile shows about 4,300 clones; roughly 76% of them were found once. The ten largest clones represent 5.2% of the sample.

General study outcomes and caveats: Richness in tumors resected after neoadjuvant therapy showed a positive correlation with pretherapy blood TCR richness (Spearman R ≈ 0.82). From pretherapy to surgery, increases in tumor T-cell richness and clonality were observed in three of three dual-therapy tumors but in only two of four nivolumab-treated tumors. No significant correlation was found between TCR clonality and pathologic tumor regression, and only a single major-pathologic-response sample was available for the analysis of TCR clonality versus pathologic tumor regression. TCR sequencing was performed in a small number of samples. Compared with tumor-adjacent uninvolved lung, resected tumors had greater TCR richness and clonality, and increases showed up in more of the dual-therapy-treated tumors.

This specimen was normal lung tissue adjacent to the tumor, taken after neoadjuvant nivolumab, alone or with ipilimumab, at or shortly before surgery. This receptor was obtained from an adult with non-small cell lung cancer. Some clones in this sample may be carry-over from other donors' samples.

The CDR3 region has the sequence CASSPALGSNTGELFF. The bases read TGCGCCAGCAGCCCCGCTCTGGGTTCAAACACCGGGGAGCTGTTTTTT. This sequence uses TRBV5-1 and TRBJ2-2; the D gene identity is not certain. The germline V gene yields SGHRS for CDR1 and YFSETQ for CDR2. The V and J ends are trimmed by 4 bases and 2 bases, leaving 15 bases between them. The CDR3 numbers 16 residues from cysteine through phenylalanine. Only the CDR3 DNA stays, 48 bases, in frame from base 1.